This T cell receptor beta chain was sequenced in a study of T cell responses to AZD1222 COVID-19 vaccine. V lost 2 bases and J 6 bases, leaving 4 bases between the germline ends. From germline, CDR1 is SGHNT and CDR2 YENEEA. The CDR3 covers 12 residues. Regarding this clone: The target antigen is unknown.

Sequencing was performed with immunoSEQ multiplex PCR; in TCRdb, only in-frame clones are kept and a portion is missing. The sample lists about 190,000 clones, around 92% occurring once. General observations from the study: Spike-specific TCR breadth and depth grew following two AZD1222 doses. White British donors predominated, females outnumbered males, and clonal diversity was possibly underestimated.

Material: peripheral blood, obtained on day 0 of AZD1222 vaccination. The chain combines TRBV11-3 with TRBJ2-2; D remains ambiguous. The clonotype was recovered from an adult in good health. As DNA, the CDR3 is TGTGCCAGCAGCTTAATCCCCGGGGAGCTGTTTTTT. Translation gives CASSLIPGELFF.